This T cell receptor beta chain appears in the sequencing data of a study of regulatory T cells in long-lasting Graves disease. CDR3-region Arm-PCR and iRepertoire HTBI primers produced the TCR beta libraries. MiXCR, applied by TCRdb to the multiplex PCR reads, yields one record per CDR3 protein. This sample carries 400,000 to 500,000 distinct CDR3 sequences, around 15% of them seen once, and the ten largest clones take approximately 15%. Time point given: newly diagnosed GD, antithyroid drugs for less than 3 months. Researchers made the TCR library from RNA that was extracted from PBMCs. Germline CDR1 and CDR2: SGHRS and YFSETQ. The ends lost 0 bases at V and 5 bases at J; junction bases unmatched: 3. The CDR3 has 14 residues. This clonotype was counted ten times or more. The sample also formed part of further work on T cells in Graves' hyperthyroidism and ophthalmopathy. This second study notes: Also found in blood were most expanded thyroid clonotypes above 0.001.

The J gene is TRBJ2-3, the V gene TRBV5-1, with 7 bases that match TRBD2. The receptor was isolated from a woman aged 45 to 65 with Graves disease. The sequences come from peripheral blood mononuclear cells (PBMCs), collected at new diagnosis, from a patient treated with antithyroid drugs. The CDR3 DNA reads TGCGCCAGCAGCTTGGATGTAGCGGGAGATACGCAGTATTTT. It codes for CASSLDVAGDTQYF.